The 30 T cell receptor beta chains presented below share a single source sample, sequenced in a study of regulatory T cells in long-lasting Graves disease. The time point: newly diagnosed GD, antithyroid drugs for less than 3 months. Making the TCR library involved RNA that had been extracted from PBMCs. Assembly of TCR beta libraries relied on iRepertoire HTBI primers together with Arm-PCR of CDR3 regions. TCRdb re-derived calls from the multiplex PCR reads in MiXCR, one entry per CDR3 protein. This repertoire shows fewer than 650,000 distinct CDR3 sequences, about 16% found once; its top ten account for 12%. Another study also made use of these data, one on T cells in Graves' hyperthyroidism and ophthalmopathy.

The specimen comprised peripheral blood mononuclear cells (PBMCs), sampled at new diagnosis, from a patient treated with antithyroid drugs. These TCRs come from a man younger than 35 with Graves disease.

The genes are TRBV20-1 and TRBJ1-5; unclear D gene. The CDR3 consists of 15 residues. CDR1 is DFQATT and CDR2 is SNEGSKA in the germline V gene (reference sequence). CDR3 protein: CSASGPLASNQPQHF. CDR3 bases: TGCAGCGCCAGCGGTCCCCTCGCGAGCAATCAGCCCCAGCATTTT.

Points on this clonotype: One base away lies a much larger clone, so this may be a sequencing read error. The chain has TRBV27 and TRBJ1-2, with a tentative D call TRBD1 (5 bases). Germline loops: CDR1 MNHEY, CDR2 SMNVEV (reference sequence). This CDR3 spans 14 amino acids. The CDR3 here is CAGSFTGGNYGYTF. The CDR3 bases are TGTGCCGGCAGTTTCACGGGGGGGAACTATGGCTACACCTTC.

Only a few counts were recorded for this clonotype. The rearrangement links TRBV14 to TRBJ2-7; D is uncertain. Germline CDR1 is SGHDN and CDR2 is FVKESK. Trimming left V 5 bases short and J 0 bases short, with 8 bases between. The CDR3 extends over 13 amino acids. CDR3 DNA sequence: TGTGCCAGCAGCTTTGACTTCTCCTACGAGCAGTACTTC. Its translation is CASSFDFSYEQYF. The whole variable domain, filled in from reference TRBV14 and TRBJ2-7, reads EAGVTQFPSHSVIEKGQTVTLRCDPISGHDNLYWYRRVMGKEIKFLLHFVKESKQDESGMPNNRFLAERTGGTYSTLKVQPAELEDSGVYFCASSFDFSYEQYFGPGTRLTVT.

The table lists this clonotype with many counts. This chain uses TRBV30 with TRBJ1-5; D is ambiguous. V gave up 0 bases and J gave up 4 bases, with 4 bases separating them. CDR1 GTSNPN and CDR2 SVGIG come from the germline V gene (reference sequence). CDR3 length: 12 amino acids. The CDR3 is CAWSVENQPQHF. The CDR3 region has the DNA TGTGCCTGGAGTGTCGAGAATCAGCCCCAGCATTTT. The entire variable domain, with the rest obtained from reference TRBV30 and TRBJ1-5, is as follows: SQTIHQWPATLVQPVGSPLSLECTVEGTSNPNLYWYRQAAGRGLQLLFYSVGIGQISSEVPQNLSASRPQDRQFILSSKKLLLSDSGFYLCAWSVENQPQHFGDGTRLSIL.

This clonotype was observed at least ten times. The chain recombines TRBV7-9 with TRBJ2-7; D may correspond to TRBD1 or TRBD2 (5 bases each). The germline V gene has CDR1 SEHNR and CDR2 FQNEAQ (reference sequence). Trimming removed 1 base at V and 0 bases at J, with 10 bases between. This CDR3 contains 15 residues. The CDR3 sequence: CASSLVPGPSYEQYF. In nucleotides, the CDR3 is TGTGCCAGCAGCTTAGTCCCGGGGCCCTCCTACGAGCAGTACTTC.

This clonotype was detected many times. A much larger clone is a single base away; this may be a read error. The chain couples TRBV7-9 to TRBJ2-2; no clear D gene. Germline V CDR1 and CDR2: SEHNR, FQNEAQ (reference sequence). V gave up 6 bases and J gave up 4 bases, with 3 bases separating them. This CDR3 spans 11 amino acids. CDR3 residues: CASRATGELFF. The CDR3 DNA sequence: TGTGCCAGCAGGGCCACCGGGGAGCTGTTTTTT.

This clonotype was counted at least ten times. The chain is built from TRBV20-1 and TRBJ2-5; 7 bases align to TRBD2. Germline CDR1 and CDR2: DFQATT and SNEGSKA (reference sequence). J gave up 0 bases and V 5 bases, and 3 bases lay outside the gene matches. The CDR3 is 13 residues long. The CDR3 DNA reads TGCAGTGCTGTGAGCGGGGACCAAGAGACCCAGTACTTC. It specifies CSAVSGDQETQYF.

The J gene is TRBJ2-7, the V gene TRBV27, with TRBD2 as a possible D gene (6 bases). The CDR3 loop spans 15 amino acids. Germline CDR1 reads MNHEY; CDR2 reads SMNVEV (reference sequence). Trimming took 6 bases from V and 0 from J, leaving 15 bases between them. In DNA, the CDR3 is TGTGCCAGCAGCAGATATTCGGGACTCTCCTACGAGCAGTACTTC. Translation gives CASSRYSGLSYEQYF.

This clonotype came up many times. V and J are TRBV12-3 or TRBV12-4 and TRBJ1-1; tentative D call: TRBD1 (5 bases). The V end lost 5 bases, the J end lost 3 bases, and 16 bases lay between the germline ends. The CDR3 totals 15 residues. The CDR3: CASSAHRLVDTEAFF. The DNA of the CDR3 is TGTGCCAGCAGTGCGCACAGGTTGGTGGACACTGAAGCTTTCTTT.

This clonotype was detected only a few times. The chain couples TRBV5-1 to TRBJ1-4; D possibly corresponds to TRBD1 (6 bases). The CDR3 consists of 16 residues. The ends were cut back, 0 bases at V and 7 bases at J, with 16 bases in the middle. Germline V gene sequence: CDR1 SGHRS, CDR2 YFSETQ. The CDR3, as DNA: TGCGCCAGCAGCTTGGGACAGGCCACCATGGGTGAAAAACTGTTTTTT. Translated: CASSLGQATMGEKLFF.

This clonotype turned up a few times. V is TRBV20-1 and J is TRBJ1-5; D may be TRBD1 (6 bases). Trimming removed 6 bases from V and 0 bases from J, with 15 bases in between. Germline V gives CDR1 DFQATT, CDR2 SNEGSKA (reference sequence). There are 15 residues in the CDR3. The CDR3 protein is CSAQRTEISNQPQHF. The CDR3 bases are TGCAGTGCCCAGAGGACAGAAATTAGCAATCAGCCCCAGCATTTT.

The V and J genes are TRBV6-5 and TRBJ2-6, with 8 bases lining up with TRBD1. V was clipped by 4 bases and J by 4 bases; unmatched bases: 6. The CDR3 is 16 amino acids. Germline V CDR1 and CDR2: MNHEY, SVGAGI. The DNA for the CDR3 is TGTGCCAGCAGTTTGACAGGGGCGTCAGGGGCCAACGTCCTGACTTTC. Translation gives CASSLTGASGANVLTF.

There are a few counts of this clonotype. The V gene is TRBV5-1, the J gene TRBJ2-7; D possibly matches TRBD1 or TRBD2 (5 bases each). Germline CDR1 reads SGHRS; CDR2 reads YFSETQ. The CDR3 extends over 15 amino acids. The V end lost 3 bases, the J end lost 3 bases, and 16 bases lay between the germline ends. In DNA, the CDR3 is TGCGCCAGCAGCTGGGGGAACCTAGACAGCTACGAGCAGTACTTC. Amino acids: CASSWGNLDSYEQYF.

The rearrangement joins TRBV7-9 to TRBJ2-5; the match to TRBD2 covers 11 bases. The CDR3 totals 15 residues. V lost 2 bases to trimming and J lost 9 bases; unmatched junction nucleotides: 8. Germline V gives CDR1 SEHNR, CDR2 FQNEAQ (reference sequence). The DNA of the CDR3 is TGTGCCAGCAGCTTACAGACTAGCGGGGTGGTAGCCCAGTACTTC. Translated, it gives CASSLQTSGVVAQYF. Full variable domain (missing parts from reference TRBV7-9 and TRBJ2-5): DTGVSQNPRHKITKRGQNVTFRCDPISEHNRLYWYRQTLGQGPEFLTYFQNEAQLEKSRLLSDRFSAERPKGSFSTLEIQRTEQGDSAMYLCASSLQTSGVVAQYFGPGTRLLVL.

The table lists this clonotype with a few counts. This rearrangement joins TRBV7-6 to TRBJ2-7, with a possible D match to TRBD1 (6 bases). The V end was cut by 4 bases, the J end by 5 bases, with 12 bases between. The CDR3 is made up of 13 amino acids. The V gene's germline CDR1 is SGHVS and CDR2 FNYEAQ. The CDR3 nucleotides are TGTGCCAGCAGCTCTACAGGGAATCACGAGCAGTACTTC. Protein: CASSSTGNHEQYF.

In this sample, this clonotype turned up many times. The rearrangement links TRBV5-1 to TRBJ2-7, with 9 bases identical to TRBD1. The CDR3 extends over 14 amino acids. Germline V CDR1 and CDR2: SGHRS, YFSETQ. Unmatched junction bases numbered 8, after V lost 4 bases and J lost 6 bases. The CDR3 spells CASSGNRGRAEQYF. The CDR3 bases are TGCGCCAGCAGCGGAAACAGGGGGCGAGCCGAGCAGTACTTC.

The sample holds a few counts of this clonotype. The genes are TRBV5-5 and TRBJ2-7; D could derive from TRBD1 or TRBD2 (5 bases each). Germline CDR1 and CDR2: SGHKS and YYEKEE (reference sequence). The CDR3 length is 15 residues. V was shortened by 4 bases and J by 0 bases, with 14 bases between the two germline ends. This CDR3 is CASSAERGTSYEQYF. The CDR3 nucleotides are TGTGCCAGCAGCGCTGAGAGAGGGACCTCCTACGAGCAGTACTTC. Together with reference TRBV5-5 and TRBJ2-7, the CDR3 gives the full variable domain: DAGVTQSPTHLIKTRGQQVTLRCSPISGHKSVSWYQQVLGQGPQFIFQYYEKEERGRGNFPDRFSARQFPNYSSELNVNALLLGDSALYLCASSAERGTSYEQYFGPGTRLTVT.

The CDR3 DNA reads as TGTGCTAGTGGTTTGGGAGGTGGGGCAGCGGCTGAAGCTTTCTTT. It yields the protein CASGLGGGAAAEAFF. V is TRBV12-5 and J is TRBJ1-1, with D tentatively TRBD1 (5 bases). CDR1 is LGHNT, CDR2 FRNRAP, per germline. V was shortened by 1 base and J by 6 bases, with 15 bases between the two germline ends. The CDR3 runs 15 residues.

The chain carries TRBV5-1 and TRBJ2-5, with 7 bases identical to TRBD2. This CDR3 has 17 residues. With V trimmed by 1 base and J by 4 bases, 13 bases remained unmatched. Germline CDR1 SGHRS, CDR2 YFSETQ. The CDR3 loop is CASSLRAYAGVRETQYF. The CDR3 coding sequence is TGCGCCAGCAGCTTGCGGGCTTACGCGGGAGTTAGAGAGACCCAGTACTTC.

There are a few counts of this clonotype. At one end, the junction sequence differs from germline, possibly due to a read error. The chain combines TRBV6-1 with TRBJ2-1; TRBD2 agrees at 14 bases. CDR3 size: 16 residues. Germline-derived CDR1 and CDR2 are MNHNS and SASEGT. In DNA form, the CDR3 reads TGTGCCAGCCTCGGGACTAGCGGGAGTAGCTACAATGAGCAGTCCTTC. Amino acid sequence: CASLGTSGSSYNEQSF.

The chain joins TRBV12-3 or TRBV12-4 to TRBJ2-6; D may be TRBD2 (5 bases). The V and J ends lost 1 base and 5 bases respectively, with 9 bases between them. The CDR3 totals 15 residues. The CDR3, as DNA: TGTGCCAGCAGTTTAGGAGGGCTTAGGGCCAACGTCCTGACTTTC. Amino acids: CASSLGGLRANVLTF.

V gene TRBV5-1 combines with J gene TRBJ1-1, with 8 bases aligning to TRBD1. Germline assignment: CDR1 SGHRS and CDR2 YFSETQ. CDR3 size: 14 residues. CDR3 DNA sequence: TGCGTCAGTAGCTACAGGGGGATGAACACTGAAGCTTTCTTT. It translates to CVSSYRGMNTEAFF.

This clonotype was counted only a few times. This chain links TRBV18 with TRBJ2-3; possibly TRBD1 for D (6 bases). The germline V gene encodes CDR1 KGHSH and CDR2 LQKENI. Trimming pared 2 bases from V and 12 bases from J, leaving 24 bases between. The CDR3 extends over 16 amino acids. This CDR3 reads CASSPNQGSGMEPQYF. The CDR3 DNA is TGTGCCAGCTCACCAAATCAGGGGTCAGGGATGGAACCCCAGTATTTT. Full variable domain (missing parts from reference TRBV18 and TRBJ2-3): NAGVMQNPRHLVRRRGQEARLRCSPMKGHSHVYWYRQLPEEGLKFMVYLQKENIIDESGMPKERFSAEFPKEGPSILRIQQVVRGDSAAYFCASSPNQGSGMEPQYFGPGTRLTVL.

About this clonotype: A much larger clone lies a single base off, so this may be a read error. J is TRBJ2-1 and V is TRBV6-2 or TRBV6-3; D uncertain. The CDR3 covers 13 residues. V was clipped by 2 bases and J by 3 bases, with 5 bases between them. CDR1 is MNHEY, CDR2 SVGEGT, per germline. Here the CDR3 DNA reads TGTGCCAGCAGTTACGGGAACTACAATGAGCAGTTCTTC. This sequence encodes CASSYGNYNEQFF.

This clonotype was recorded a few times. The genes are TRBV6-1 and TRBJ2-5, with D perhaps TRBD2 (7 bases). In germline, CDR1 is MNHNS, CDR2 SASEGT. CDR3 length: 16 amino acids. V was trimmed by 5 bases and J by 5 bases, leaving 21 bases between them. The CDR3 bases are TGTGCCAGCAGTAAAGACCTTTCGGGGGGCACCGAGACCCAGTACTTC. It is translated as CASSKDLSGGTETQYF.

The chain carries TRBV7-9 and TRBJ1-2; the D is unclear. The V end lost 1 base, the J end lost 5 bases, and 14 bases lay between the germline ends. The CDR3 is 15 amino acids. Looked up from germline, CDR1 is SEHNR and CDR2 is FQNEAQ (reference sequence). As DNA, the CDR3 is TGTGCCAGCAGCTTAGGAGTTCGTCAGATTTATGGCTACACCTTC. It codes for CASSLGVRQIYGYTF.

This clonotype was counted many times. V is TRBV12-3 or TRBV12-4 and J is TRBJ2-3; 12 nucleotides match TRBD2. The CDR3 runs to 15 residues. Unmatched junction bases numbered 4, after V lost 3 bases and J lost 6 bases. CDR3 DNA sequence: TGTGCCAGCAGTTTGGCTAGCGGGAGGGTGGATACGCAGTATTTT. This encodes CASSLASGRVDTQYF.

This clonotype was detected only a few times. This chain links TRBV3-1 with TRBJ2-7; 9 bases match TRBD2. This CDR3 comprises 14 residues. V lost 7 bases, J lost 3 bases, and 7 bases stayed unmatched. Germline V CDR1 and CDR2: LGHDT, YNNKEL (reference sequence). The DNA for the CDR3 is TGTGCCAGCACCCCCGGACTAGCGAGCTACGAGCAGTACTTC. Amino acid sequence: CASTPGLASYEQYF.

The chain joins TRBV11-1 to TRBJ2-5; no clear D gene. V lost 0 bases and J 1 base, leaving 9 bases between the germline ends. The CDR3 covers 15 residues. The germline CDR1 and CDR2 sequences are SGHAT and FQDESV (reference sequence). CDR3 sequence (DNA): TGTGCCAGCAGCTTAGCGGGTGTATCCCAAGAGACCCAGTACTTC. Its protein is CASSLAGVSQETQYF. The complete variable domain, with remaining parts taken from reference TRBV11-1 and TRBJ2-5, reads EAEVAQSPRYKITEKSQAVAFWCDPISGHATLYWYRQILGQGPELLVQFQDESVVDDSQLPKDRFSAERLKGVDSTLKIQPAELGDSAMYLCASSLAGVSQETQYFGPGTRLLVL.

Concerning this clonotype itself: Since a much larger clone is just one base distant, this may be a read error. The chain couples TRBV3-1 to TRBJ1-1; D perhaps matches TRBD1 (5 bases). Germline V lookup: CDR1 LGHDT, CDR2 YNNKEL (reference sequence). The CDR3 covers 15 residues. The V end was cut by 2 bases, the J end by 10 bases, with 20 bases between. The CDR3 is CASSQYAHRGTGAFF. In DNA, the CDR3 is TGTGCCAGCAGCCAATATGCCCACCGGGGCACCGGAGCTTTCTTT.